The source of this T cell receptor beta chain is a study of blood T cells in healthy people across ages. J lost 3 bases, V lost 2 bases, and 11 bases had no gene match. Per the germline V gene, CDR1 is LGHNA and CDR2 is YSLEER. The CDR3 consists of 17 residues. Then a second PCR, running about 7 to 11 cycles, was carried out with a sample-barcoded 5' primer and a J-beta primer mix. Template switching added a 12-random-nucleotide identifier to every cDNA molecule. Each CDR3 protein is one row after TCRdb ran MiXCR on the 5' RACE reads. Of hundreds of thousands of distinct CDR3 sequences in the sample, over 45% were seen once. Every sample yielded at least 6.5 million isolated PBMCs. This clonotype turned up a few times. Its antigen is as yet unknown. Findings of the study overall: Naive CD4+ cell counts and diversity both ran higher in long-lived than in aged donors. TCR beta diversity per million T cells fell roughly linearly with age.

This TCR was recovered from a man aged 25 to 40 in good health. The chain links TRBV4-3 to TRBJ2-3; 7 nucleotides line up with TRBD2. Material: blood. CDR3: CASSQLSGAAFTDTQYF. In DNA form, the CDR3 reads TGCGCCAGCAGCCAACTAAGCGGGGCCGCGTTTACAGATACGCAGTATTTT.